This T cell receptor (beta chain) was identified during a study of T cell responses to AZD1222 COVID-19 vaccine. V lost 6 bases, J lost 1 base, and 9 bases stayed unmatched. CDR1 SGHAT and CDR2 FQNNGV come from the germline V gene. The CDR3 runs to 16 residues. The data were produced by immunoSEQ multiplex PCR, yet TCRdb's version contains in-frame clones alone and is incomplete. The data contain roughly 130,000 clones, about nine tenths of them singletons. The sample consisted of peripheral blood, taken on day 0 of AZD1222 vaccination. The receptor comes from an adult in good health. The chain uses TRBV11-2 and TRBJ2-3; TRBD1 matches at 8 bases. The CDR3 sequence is CASRTSGGWGTDTQYF. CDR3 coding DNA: TGTGCCAGCAGGACCTCAGGGGGCTGGGGCACAGATACGCAGTATTTT.